The clone carrying this TCR beta chain was seen just once. Antigen: not known. This entry comes from a study of T-cell memory formation after mild COVID-19. Points from the study as a whole: Those CD4+ clones that contracted were mainly in CM and EM (CD8+ ones in EMRA). Second-wave clones with a day 37 peak had unconfirmed SARS-CoV-2 specificity. Clones contracting day 15 to 85 were balanced CD4/CD8; later expanders leaned CD4+.

This CDR3 contains 14 residues. Germline values: CDR1 DFQATT, CDR2 SNEGSKA (reference sequence). Trimming took 5 bases from V and 2 from J, leaving 15 bases between them. Amplification by 5'RACE using constant-segment primers produced TCR alpha and TCR beta cDNA libraries that carried sample barcodes and UMIs. TCRdb used MiXCR to reprocess the 5' RACE reads, holding one entry per CDR3 protein. The table includes roughly 250,000 distinct CDR3 sequences, about 15% detected once. The TCR sequence derives from a man aged 18 to 30 who had mild COVID-19 (a few samples of this study predate the infection). Cell type and time point are not known. The sequenced sample was PBMCs or a T cell subset sorted from them (not recorded which). The chain combines TRBV20-1 with TRBJ2-5; maybe TRBD1 (5 bases). DNA for the CDR3: TGCAGTGCTGCCCAGGGTGGCTGGCAAGAGACCCAGTACTTC. Its translation is CSAAQGGWQETQYF.